This T cell receptor beta chain was sequenced during a study of early T cells in non-severe SARS-CoV-2 infection. This clonotype was seen a few times. Attachment of unique molecular identifiers to individual cDNA molecules was performed. MiXCR, run by TCRdb on the 5' RACE reads, gives a single entry per CDR3 protein. The sample carries approximately 83,000 distinct CDR3 sequences, more than 13% recorded once. The CDR3 runs 12 residues. CDR1 and CDR2 (germline): SQVTM, ANQGSEA. V was clipped by 4 bases and J by 5 bases, with 11 bases between them. The sequence was collected from an adult who was a healthcare worker with PCR-confirmed SARS-CoV-2 infection or an uninfected control (not recorded which). Specimen: whole blood. V gene TRBV29-1 combines with J gene TRBJ1-2; a possible D gene is TRBD1 (5 bases). In nucleotides, the CDR3 is TGCAGCGTTGTGGCAGGGAGGTATGGCTACACCTTC. Translating it yields CSVVAGRYGYTF.